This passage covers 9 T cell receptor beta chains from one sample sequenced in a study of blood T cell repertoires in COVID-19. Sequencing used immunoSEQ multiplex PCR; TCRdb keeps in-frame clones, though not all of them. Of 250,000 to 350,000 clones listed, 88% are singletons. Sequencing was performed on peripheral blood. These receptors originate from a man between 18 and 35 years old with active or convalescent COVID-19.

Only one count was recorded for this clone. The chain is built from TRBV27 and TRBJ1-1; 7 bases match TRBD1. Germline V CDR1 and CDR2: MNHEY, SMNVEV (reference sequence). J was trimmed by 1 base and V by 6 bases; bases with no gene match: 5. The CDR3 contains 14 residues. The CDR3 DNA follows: TGTGCCAGCAGAATACAGGGGACGAACACTGAAGCTTTCTTT. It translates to CASRIQGTNTEAFF.

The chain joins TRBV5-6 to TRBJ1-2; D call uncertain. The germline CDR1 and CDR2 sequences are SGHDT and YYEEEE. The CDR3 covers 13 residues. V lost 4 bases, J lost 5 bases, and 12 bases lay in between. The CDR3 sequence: CASSLPSRYGYTF. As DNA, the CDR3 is TGTGCCAGCAGCCTACCATCGCGGTATGGCTACACCTTC.

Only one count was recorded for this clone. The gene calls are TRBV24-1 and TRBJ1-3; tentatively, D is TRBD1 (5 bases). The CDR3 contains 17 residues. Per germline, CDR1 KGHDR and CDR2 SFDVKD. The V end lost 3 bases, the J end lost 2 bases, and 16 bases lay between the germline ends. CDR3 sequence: CATSDPPDGGAGNTIYF. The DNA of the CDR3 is TGTGCCACCAGTGATCCTCCTGACGGGGGAGCTGGAAACACCATATATTTT.

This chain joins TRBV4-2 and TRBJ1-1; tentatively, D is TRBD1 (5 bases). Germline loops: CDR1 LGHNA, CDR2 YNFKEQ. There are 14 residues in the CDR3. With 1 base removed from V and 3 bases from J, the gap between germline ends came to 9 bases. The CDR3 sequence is CASSQARDYTEAFF. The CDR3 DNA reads TGTGCCAGCAGCCAAGCAAGGGACTACACTGAAGCTTTCTTT.

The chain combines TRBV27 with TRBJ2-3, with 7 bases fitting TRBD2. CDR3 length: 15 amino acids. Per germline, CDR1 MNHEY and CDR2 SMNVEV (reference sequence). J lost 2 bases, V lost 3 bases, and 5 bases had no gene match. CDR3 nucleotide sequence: TGTGCCAGCAGTTTTCTGGGGGGGACCACAGATACGCAGTATTTT. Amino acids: CASSFLGGTTDTQYF.

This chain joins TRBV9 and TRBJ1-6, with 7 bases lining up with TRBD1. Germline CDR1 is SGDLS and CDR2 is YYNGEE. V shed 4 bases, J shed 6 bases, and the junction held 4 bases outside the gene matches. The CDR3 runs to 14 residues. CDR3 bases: TGTGCCAGCAGCATGGGACAGCCTAATTCACCCCTCCACTTT. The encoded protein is CASSMGQPNSPLHF.

As DNA, the CDR3 is TGTGCCATCAGGAGGATAGCGGGGGGCGCAGATACGCAGTATTTT. Its translation is CAIRRIAGGADTQYF. The chain employs TRBV10-3 and TRBJ2-3, with TRBD2 identical over 10 bases. The V and J ends lost 6 bases and 4 bases, in that order; junction bases with no gene match: 7. CDR1 ENHRY and CDR2 SYGVKD come from the germline V gene. This CDR3 spans 15 amino acids.

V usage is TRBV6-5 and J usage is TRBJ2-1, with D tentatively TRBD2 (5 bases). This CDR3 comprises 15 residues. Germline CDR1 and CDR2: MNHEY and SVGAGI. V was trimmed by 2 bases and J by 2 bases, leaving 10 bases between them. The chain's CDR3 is CASSYASSAYNEQFF. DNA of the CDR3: TGTGCCAGCAGTTACGCCAGTAGCGCCTACAATGAGCAGTTCTTC.

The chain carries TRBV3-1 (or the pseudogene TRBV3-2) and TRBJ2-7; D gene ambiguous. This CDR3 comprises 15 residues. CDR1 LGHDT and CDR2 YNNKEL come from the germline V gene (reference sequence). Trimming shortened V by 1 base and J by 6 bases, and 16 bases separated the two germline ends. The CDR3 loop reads CASSQAFIRVPEQYF. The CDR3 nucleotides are TGTGCCAGCAGCCAAGCCTTCATACGGGTTCCCGAGCAGTACTTC.